This T cell receptor (beta chain) is from a study of cytomegalovirus exposure and HLA in healthy donors. Study overall: Both the approximately 120 validation repertoires and the 666 first-cohort repertoires used the same platform, as reported by a later analysis.

TCRdb keeps only in-frame clones here, not all; method: immunoSEQ multiplex PCR. Of about 160,000 clones listed, about 96% are singletons. About this clone itself: Other nucleotide sequences in the sample specify the same CDR3.

This CDR3 region has 15 residues. Germline CDR1 reads SGDLS; CDR2 reads YYNGEE. The germline V and J ends were trimmed by 0 bases and 0 bases, with 8 bases remaining between them. The chain uses TRBV9 and TRBJ2-3; D is perhaps TRBD1 (6 bases). This receptor was taken from a woman between 18 and 30 years old in good health and CMV-seronegative. Input material: PBMCs. The CDR3 reads CASSVVQGSTDTQYF. The CDR3 region has the DNA TGTGCCAGCAGCGTAGTTCAGGGGAGCACAGATACGCAGTATTTT.